The sequence of this T cell receptor beta chain was determined in a study of human T cells and chemical hapten exposure. On the study more broadly: After 6 days, upper back 0.01% DPC patch tests were scored.

Time point reported: patch test 1, 2 weeks after DPC sensitization. Treatment denoted: therapeutic diphenylcyclopropenone sensitization with weekly scalp DPC. TCRdb re-called the RACE reads with MiXCR, one entry per CDR3 protein. Counted here are about 360,000 distinct CDR3 sequences, under 8% occurring once; the ten biggest clones make up less than 10%. This clonotype was seen ten or more times. This material consisted of whole blood, taken in connection with sensitization to the hapten diphenylcyclopropenone (DPC). This clonotype was obtained from a woman under 30 with alopecia areata. Some clones in this sample may be carry-over from other donors' samples.

CDR3 DNA: TGCGCCAGCAGCTTCCCCGACGGGGCGGGGTTCAGCTCTGGGGCCAACGTCCTGACTTTC. Amino acids: CASSFPDGAGFSSGANVLTF. The V gene is TRBV5-1, the J gene TRBJ2-6; TRBD2 is a possible D gene (6 bases). This CDR3 has 20 amino acids. V was clipped by 2 bases and J by 0 bases, with 21 bases between them. Germline CDR1 reads SGHRS; CDR2 reads YFSETQ. Filled out from reference TRBV5-1 and TRBJ2-6, the complete variable domain reads KAGVTQTPRYLIKTRGQQVTLSCSPISGHRSVSWYQQTPGQGLQFLFEYFSETQRNKGNFPGRFSGRQFSNSRSEMNVSTLELGDSALYLCASSFPDGAGFSSGANVLTFGAGSRLTVL.